This is a list of T cell receptor beta chains from one sample in a study of blood T cell repertoires in COVID-19. Measured with immunoSEQ multiplex PCR; TCRdb has only the in-frame clones, and not every one. The table lists around 100,000 clones, more than 80% of them singletons. Sequences were obtained from peripheral blood. These receptors came from a human donor in a cohort sampled during active COVID-19. Both conserved end residues are part of each CDR3. The order of the fields is clone size, V gene, J gene, D gene, CDR3 DNA, CDR3 protein. The D gene is left open where the match is weak. Not all rows give a size; the values are once, few, many and, for expanded clones, a class.

-,TRBV19,TRBJ1-3,-,TGTGCCAGTAGTGCACAGTCCACTCGATCTGGAAACACCATATATTTT,CASSAQSTRSGNTIYF
-,TRBV6-1,TRBJ2-1,TRBD2,TGTGCCAGCAGTGAACAGGGACTAGCTTACAATGAGCAGTTCTTC,CASSEQGLAYNEQFF
-,TRBV5-4,TRBJ1-6,-,TGTGCCAGCAGCCTGACTCACTCAAATTCACCCCTCCACTTT,CASSLTHSNSPLHF
-,TRBV9,TRBJ2-3,TRBD2,TGTGCCAGCAGCGTAACTAGCGGGGGAACAAGCCAACCCACAGATACGCAGTATTTT,CASSVTSGGTSQPTDTQYF
few,TRBV7-2,TRBJ1-6,-,TGTGCCAGCAGCTTGGGGAGCTCCTATAATTCACCCCTCCACTTT,CASSLGSSYNSPLHF
-,TRBV6-4,TRBJ2-1,-,TGTGCCAGCAGCGCAACCTCAGGGGGGAGAAGTGAGCAGTTCTTC,CASSATSGGRSEQFF
-,TRBV7-8,TRBJ2-3,-,TGTGCCAGCAGCTTAGAGGGCACCAGGGGAGATACGCAGTATTTT,CASSLEGTRGDTQYF
once,TRBV2,TRBJ2-1,TRBD2,TGTGCCAGCAGTGTCCAGGGACTAAGTAACGAGAAACAGTTCTTC,CASSVQGLSNEKQFF
-,TRBV6-6,TRBJ1-6,-,TGTGCCAGCAGTTACTTCTCTGACGGGACACCCCTCCACTTT,CASSYFSDGTPLHF
-,TRBV5-4,TRBJ1-1,-,TGTGCCAGCAGCTCTAGGATACAGAACACTGAAGCTTTCTTT,CASSSRIQNTEAFF
-,TRBV18,TRBJ1-1,-,TGTGCCAGCTCACCAAATCAAAGGGGCAGCGAAGCTTTCTTT,CASSPNQRGSEAFF
-,TRBV11-2,TRBJ1-2,-,TGTGCCAGCAGCTTAGTGAGCGGAGGAGAGTATGGCTACACCTTC,CASSLVSGGEYGYTF
-,TRBV7-7,TRBJ2-5,-,TGTGCTAGCAGCCCATCAGGGTTGGAGACCCAGTACTTC,CASSPSGLETQYF
-,TRBV25-1,TRBJ1-2,-,TGTGCCAGCAGTGATCCGGGGGGGGCAGACTATGGCTACACCTTC,CASSDPGGADYGYTF
-,TRBV18,TRBJ1-4,TRBD1,TGTGCCAGCTCACCCAACAGGGGTGAGAATGAAAAACTGTTTTTT,CASSPNRGENEKLFF
-,TRBV9,TRBJ1-3,-,TGTGCCAGCAGCGTCTGGGCATCGAGCTCTGGAAACACCATATATTTT,CASSVWASSSGNTIYF
-,TRBV24-1,TRBJ2-7,-,TGTGCCACCAGTGATTTGCCCAGACCGGGCGAGCAGTACTTC,CATSDLPRPGEQYF
-,TRBV6-5,TRBJ2-7,TRBD2,TGTGCCAGCAGTTACGGCGGGAGGAACTACGAGCAGTACTTC,CASSYGGRNYEQYF
-,TRBV4-1,TRBJ2-5,-,TGCGCCAGCAGCCAAGATAGTAGGACTTTTCAAGAGACCCAGTACTTC,CASSQDSRTFQETQYF
-,TRBV6-1,TRBJ1-5,-,TGTGCCAGCAGTGACGTAGGTGGCCGAGGTACCTATCAGCCCCAGCATTTT,CASSDVGGRGTYQPQHF
-,TRBV7-6,TRBJ2-3,-,TGTGCCAGCAGCCAGGAGGGACTGCCGACAGATACGCAGTATTTT,CASSQEGLPTDTQYF
-,TRBV7-8,TRBJ1-1,-,TGTGCCAGCAGCTCGGAGGGCATGAACACTGAAGCTTTCTTT,CASSSEGMNTEAFF
-,TRBV6-5,TRBJ1-2,TRBD1,TGTGCCAGCAGTTACGTCCGGACAGGGTTTAACTATGGCTACACCTTC,CASSYVRTGFNYGYTF
-,TRBV4-2,TRBJ1-1,-,TGTGCCAGCAGCCAAGAACCGGTCGTGAACACTGAAGCTTTCTTT,CASSQEPVVNTEAFF
once,TRBV7-9,TRBJ1-6,TRBD1,TGTGCCAGCAGGATACAGGGGCCGGGTGCACCCCTCCACTTT,CASRIQGPGAPLHF
-,TRBV7-9,TRBJ1-1,TRBD1,TGTGCCAGCAGCTTAGTAGGGACAGGGACTATTGAAGCTTTCTTT,CASSLVGTGTIEAFF
-,TRBV5-1,TRBJ2-2,-,TGCGCCAGCACTCAGGCGAACACCGGGGAGCTGTTTTTT,CASTQANTGELFF
-,TRBV19,TRBJ2-3,TRBD2,TGTGCCAGTAGTAAGAGTGGACCGGGACTAGCGACTTTCACAGATACGCAGTATTTT,CASSKSGPGLATFTDTQYF
-,TRBV5-1,TRBJ2-7,-,TGCGCCAGCAGCTTGGGGGGTCCGGGAAACGAGCAGTACTTC,CASSLGGPGNEQYF
-,TRBV19,TRBJ2-7,-,TGTGCCAGTAGTATCGGGGGTACCGCGGGGTACGAGCAGTACTTC,CASSIGGTAGYEQYF
-,TRBV15,TRBJ2-5,TRBD1,TGTGCCACCAGCAGGGACGGACAGGGGCGAGAGACCCAGTACTTC,CATSRDGQGRETQYF
once,TRBV5-4,TRBJ2-5,-,TGTGCCAGCAGCTTGGCAATGCTAGGACAAGAGACCCAGTACTTC,CASSLAMLGQETQYF
-,TRBV28,TRBJ2-7,TRBD1,TGTGCCAGCAGTCCCTCAGGGACAGGGTCCTACGAGCAGTACTTC,CASSPSGTGSYEQYF
-,TRBV5-1,TRBJ2-1,-,TGCGCCAGCAGTGAACAGTTGCGGGAAAATGAGCAGTTCTTC,CASSEQLRENEQFF
-,TRBV10-3,TRBJ1-2,TRBD1,TGTGCCATCAGTGACCCTGGCGGACAGGGAAACTATGGCTACACCTTC,CAISDPGGQGNYGYTF
-,TRBV7-2,TRBJ1-2,-,TGTGCCAGCAGCTTAGCTGCACGGAACTATGGCTACACCTTC,CASSLAARNYGYTF
-,TRBV6-2/TRBV6-3,TRBJ2-1,-,TGTGCCAGCAGTTCACAGGGGAGGAATGAGCAGTTCTTC,CASSSQGRNEQFF